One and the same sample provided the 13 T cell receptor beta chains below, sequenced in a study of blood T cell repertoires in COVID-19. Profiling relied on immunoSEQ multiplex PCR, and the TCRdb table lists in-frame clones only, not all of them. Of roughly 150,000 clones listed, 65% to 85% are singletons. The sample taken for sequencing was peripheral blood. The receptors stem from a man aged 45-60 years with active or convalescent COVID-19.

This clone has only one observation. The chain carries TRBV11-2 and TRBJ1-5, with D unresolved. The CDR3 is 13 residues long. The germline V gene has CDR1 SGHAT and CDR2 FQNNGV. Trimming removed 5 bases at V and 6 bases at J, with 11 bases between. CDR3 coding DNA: TGTGCCAGCAGCCCCGGAGGTTTTCAGCCCCAGCATTTT. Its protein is CASSPGGFQPQHF. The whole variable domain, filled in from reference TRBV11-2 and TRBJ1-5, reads EAGVAQSPRYKIIEKRQSVAFWCNPISGHATLYWYQQILGQGPKLLIQFQNNGVVDDSQLPKDRFSAERLKGVDSTLKIQPAKLEDSAVYLCASSPGGFQPQHFGDGTRLSIL.

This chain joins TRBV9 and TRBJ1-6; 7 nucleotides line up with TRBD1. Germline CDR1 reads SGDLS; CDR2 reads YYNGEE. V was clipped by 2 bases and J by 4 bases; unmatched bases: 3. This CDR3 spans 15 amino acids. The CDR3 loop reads CASSVGQFYNSPLHF. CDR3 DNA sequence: TGTGCCAGCAGCGTGGGACAGTTTTATAATTCACCCCTCCACTTT.

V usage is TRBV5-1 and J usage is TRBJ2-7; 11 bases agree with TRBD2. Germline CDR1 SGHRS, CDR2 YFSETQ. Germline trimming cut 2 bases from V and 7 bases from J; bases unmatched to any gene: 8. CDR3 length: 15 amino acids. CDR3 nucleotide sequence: TGCGCCAGCAGCTTAGTGACTAGCGGGATGGGTGAGCAGTACTTC. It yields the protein CASSLVTSGMGEQYF.

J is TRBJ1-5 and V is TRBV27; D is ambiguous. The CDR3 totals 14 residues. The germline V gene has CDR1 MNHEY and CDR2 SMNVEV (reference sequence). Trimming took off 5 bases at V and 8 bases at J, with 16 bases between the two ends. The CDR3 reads CASSPGRPREPQHF. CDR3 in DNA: TGTGCCAGCAGTCCCGGTAGGCCCCGGGAGCCCCAGCATTTT.

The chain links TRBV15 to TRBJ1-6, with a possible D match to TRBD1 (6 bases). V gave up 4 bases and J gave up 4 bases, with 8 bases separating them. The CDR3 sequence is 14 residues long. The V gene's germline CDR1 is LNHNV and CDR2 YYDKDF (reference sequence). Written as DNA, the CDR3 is TGTGCCACCAGCACTGGACAGTATAATTCACCCCTCCACTTT. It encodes CATSTGQYNSPLHF.

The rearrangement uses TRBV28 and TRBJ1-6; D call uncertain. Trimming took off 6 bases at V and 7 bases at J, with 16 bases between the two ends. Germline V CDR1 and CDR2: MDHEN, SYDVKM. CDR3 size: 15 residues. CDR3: CASSRPVEKNSPLHF. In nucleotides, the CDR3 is TGTGCCAGCAGCCGCCCGGTGGAGAAGAATTCACCCCTCCACTTT. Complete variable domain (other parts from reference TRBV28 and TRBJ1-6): DVKVTQSSRYLVKRTGEKVFLECVQDMDHENMFWYRQDPGLGLRLIYFSYDVKMKEKGDIPEGYSVSREKKERFSLILESASTNQTSMYLCASSRPVEKNSPLHFGNGTRLTVT.

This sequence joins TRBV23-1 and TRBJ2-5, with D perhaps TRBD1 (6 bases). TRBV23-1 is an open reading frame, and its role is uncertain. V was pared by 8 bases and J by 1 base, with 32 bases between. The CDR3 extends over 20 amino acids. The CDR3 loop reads CASGLGTPKPQSKPQETQYF. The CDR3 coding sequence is TGCGCCAGCGGGCTCGGGACACCCAAACCCCAATCCAAACCCCAAGAGACCCAGTACTTC.

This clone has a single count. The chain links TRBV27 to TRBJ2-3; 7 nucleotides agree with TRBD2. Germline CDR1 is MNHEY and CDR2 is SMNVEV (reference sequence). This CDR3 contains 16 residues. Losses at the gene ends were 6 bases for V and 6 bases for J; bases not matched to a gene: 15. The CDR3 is CASSPILLAEGDTQYF. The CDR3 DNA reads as TGTGCCAGCAGCCCAATTTTGCTAGCGGAGGGGGATACGCAGTATTTT.

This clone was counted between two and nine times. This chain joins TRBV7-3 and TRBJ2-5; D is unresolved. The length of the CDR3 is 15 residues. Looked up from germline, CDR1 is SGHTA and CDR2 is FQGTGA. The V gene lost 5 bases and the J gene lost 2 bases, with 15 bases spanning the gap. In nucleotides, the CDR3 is TGTGCCAGCAGCCGCTCCTATGGTATACAAGAGACCCAGTACTTC. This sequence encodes CASSRSYGIQETQYF.

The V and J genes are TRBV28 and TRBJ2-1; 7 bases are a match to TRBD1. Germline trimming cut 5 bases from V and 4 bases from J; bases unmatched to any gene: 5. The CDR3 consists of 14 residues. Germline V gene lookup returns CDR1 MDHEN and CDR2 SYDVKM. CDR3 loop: CASSVGQSYNEQFF. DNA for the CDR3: TGTGCCAGCAGTGTGGGACAGAGTTACAATGAGCAGTTCTTC.

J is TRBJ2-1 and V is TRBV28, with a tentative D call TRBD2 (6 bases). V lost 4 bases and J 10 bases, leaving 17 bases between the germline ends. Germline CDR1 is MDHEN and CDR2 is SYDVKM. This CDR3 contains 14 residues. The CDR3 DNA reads TGTGCCAGCAGTTCAGGAGGGGTCCCGTCCGAGCAGTTCTTC. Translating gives CASSSGGVPSEQFF.

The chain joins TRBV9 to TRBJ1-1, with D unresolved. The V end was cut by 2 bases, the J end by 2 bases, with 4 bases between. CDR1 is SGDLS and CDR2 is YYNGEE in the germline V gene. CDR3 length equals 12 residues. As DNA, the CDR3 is TGTGCCAGCAGCGTTATTAACACTGAAGCTTTCTTT. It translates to CASSVINTEAFF.

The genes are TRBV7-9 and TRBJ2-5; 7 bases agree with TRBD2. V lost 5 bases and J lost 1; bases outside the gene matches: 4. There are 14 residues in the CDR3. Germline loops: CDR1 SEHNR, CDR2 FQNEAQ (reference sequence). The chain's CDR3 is CASSVGGGQETQYF. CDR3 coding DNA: TGTGCCAGCAGCGTCGGCGGGGGCCAAGAGACCCAGTACTTC.